Following are 8 T cell receptor beta chains from one sample sequenced in a study of cytotoxic CD8 clonotypes in ibrutinib-treated CLL. TCRdb's copy holds only in-frame clones and misses some; the assay was immunoSEQ multiplex PCR. The sample records tens of thousands of clones, roughly three fifths being singletons. The material sequenced was PBMCs, taken after 24 months of ibrutinib treatment. All receptors derive from a human donor with chronic lymphocytic leukemia.

In its sample, this clone was seen many times. The chain is built from TRBV19 and TRBJ2-5; 8 bases are a match to TRBD2. The CDR3 is 14 amino acids. Germline trimming cut 1 base from V and 3 bases from J; bases unmatched to any gene: 1. From germline, CDR1 is LNHDA and CDR2 SQIVND (reference sequence). CDR3 region: CASSIAAGEETQYF. The CDR3 DNA reads as TGTGCCAGTAGTATAGCAGCGGGAGAAGAGACCCAGTACTTC.

The J gene is TRBJ2-7, the V gene TRBV11-2; D call uncertain. Germline CDR1 is SGHAT and CDR2 is FQNNGV. There are 14 residues in the CDR3. V was pared by 5 bases and J by 4 bases, with 15 bases between. The CDR3 region has the DNA TGTGCCAGCAGCCTTTCGTGGACGGGTTACGAGCAGTACTTC. It translates to CASSLSWTGYEQYF.

This chain joins TRBV2 and TRBJ1-5; 8 nucleotides match TRBD1. J lost 4 bases, V lost 8 bases, and 7 bases had no gene match. The CDR3 runs 14 residues. Germline CDR1 and CDR2: SNHLY and FYNNEI. CDR3 sequence: CASCADRGNQPQHF. The CDR3, as DNA: TGTGCCAGCTGTGCAGACAGGGGTAATCAGCCCCAGCATTTT.

V and J are TRBV6-5 and TRBJ2-5, with D possibly matching TRBD2 (5 bases). V was clipped by 7 bases and J by 1 base, with 10 bases between them. The CDR3 has 13 residues. From germline, CDR1 is MNHEY and CDR2 SVGAGI. The CDR3 coding sequence is TGTGCCAGCAAATTGGACTTCCAAGAGACCCAGTACTTC. Translated, it gives CASKLDFQETQYF.

In this sample, this clone turned up a few times. The genes are TRBV6-5 and TRBJ1-1, with TRBD1 identical over 8 bases. Trimming cost V 6 bases and J 5 bases; bases outside gene matches: 11. Germline values: CDR1 MNHEY, CDR2 SVGAGI. There are 15 residues in the CDR3. CDR3 DNA sequence: TGTGCCAGCAGGCCCCTGACAGGGGTCGGGACTGAAGCTTTCTTT. Protein: CASRPLTGVGTEAFF.

The chain links TRBV10-3 to TRBJ2-3; 11 bases agree with TRBD2. The CDR3 runs 16 residues. Trimming at V came to 4 bases and at J to 0 bases, leaving 3 bases not matched to a gene. Germline lookup yields CDR1 ENHRY and CDR2 SYGVKD. The CDR3 DNA is TGTGCCATCAGTGCCCGGACTAGCGGGAGCACAGATACGCAGTATTTT. It encodes CAISARTSGSTDTQYF.

The chain is built from TRBV2 and TRBJ2-1; TRBD2 agrees at 9 bases. After removal of 4 bases from V and 9 bases from J, the junction contained 7 bases not matched to a gene. From germline, CDR1 is SNHLY and CDR2 FYNNEI. The CDR3 contains 14 residues. The CDR3 here is CASSVLAGAVEQFF. Here the CDR3 DNA reads TGTGCCAGCAGTGTGTTAGCGGGAGCGGTTGAGCAGTTCTTC.

This clone has only a few counts. The chain links TRBV4-2 to TRBJ2-7, with 10 bases fitting TRBD1. V dropped 5 bases and J dropped 1; count of bases not matched to a gene: 8. The CDR3 loop spans 16 amino acids. The germline CDR1 and CDR2 sequences are LGHNA and YNFKEQ. CDR3 sequence reads: CASSEAGTGVSYEQYF. In nucleotides, the CDR3 is TGTGCCAGCAGCGAAGCCGGGACAGGGGTTTCCTACGAGCAGTACTTC.